Included here is one TCR beta chain sequence, with context. Antigen: not known. This sample was included in a study of cytomegalovirus exposure and HLA in healthy donors. Primers: 60 Vbeta forward and 13 Jbeta reverse. Repertoires were generated with immunoSEQ multiplex PCR, while TCRdb's copy carries only in-frame clones and drops some. The profile covers 150,000 or so clones, with roughly 66% appearing a single time and 1.5% to 2% taken by the ten largest. General study findings and limits: Based on reports, TCR beta sequences accurately predicted HLA-A and HLA-B alleles for most subjects.

This CDR3 has 16 residues. Germline V gives CDR1 MDHEN, CDR2 SYDVKM. V lost 7 bases and J lost 1; bases outside the gene matches: 9. Sequenced input: PBMCs. This TCR was recovered from a woman aged 18-30 years in good health and CMV-seronegative. The rearrangement uses TRBV28 and TRBJ2-1; 8 bases are a match to TRBD2. The CDR3 loop reads CASTSGGGTSYNEQFF. CDR3 DNA: TGTGCCAGCACTTCGGGGGGGGGTACTTCCTACAATGAGCAGTTCTTC. Variable domain in full (rest from reference TRBV28 and TRBJ2-1): DVKVTQSSRYLVKRTGEKVFLECVQDMDHENMFWYRQDPGLGLRLIYFSYDVKMKEKGDIPEGYSVSREKKERFSLILESASTNQTSMYLCASTSGGGTSYNEQFFGPGTRLTVL.